A selection of T cell receptor beta chains follows, all from one sample in a study of blood T cell repertoires in COVID-19. Some clones are missing from TCRdb's copy, which holds only in-frame ones; the method was immunoSEQ multiplex PCR. Among some 200,000 clones listed, 82% were seen once. The specimen sequenced was peripheral blood. The receptors come from a middle-aged woman with acute or convalescent COVID-19. CDR3s include the opening cysteine and the closing phenylalanine or tryptophan. D genes are given only for firm matches. Clone size is not always given. Where it is, it says once, few, many or a class for expanded clones.

d_gene	abundance	v_gene	j_gene	CDR3aa	CDR3nt
TRBD1	-	TRBV13	TRBJ1-2	CASSLVVRGTGGRSGYTF	TGTGCCAGCAGCTTAGTTGTCCGGGGGACAGGGGGAAGAAGCGGCTACACCTTC
-	-	TRBV28	TRBJ2-3	CASSLIGGLGTDTQYF	TGTGCCAGCAGTTTAATCGGGGGGCTGGGGACAGATACGCAGTATTTT
-	-	TRBV28	TRBJ1-2	CASSLSGAGYTF	TGTGCCAGCAGTTTATCAGGGGCCGGCTACACCTTC
-	-	TRBV6-5	TRBJ1-6	CASMRGLYNSPLHF	TGTGCCAGCATGAGAGGACTCTATAATTCACCCCTCCACTTT
-	few	TRBV12-5	TRBJ2-5	CASGGQRHWETQYF	TGTGCTAGTGGTGGACAGCGGCACTGGGAGACCCAGTACTTC
-	-	TRBV4-3	TRBJ2-7	CASSQDHRVSYEQYF	TGCGCCAGCAGCCAAGATCACAGGGTCTCCTACGAGCAGTACTTC
TRBD1	-	TRBV29-1	TRBJ2-7	CSVGQGPSYEQYF	TGCAGCGTCGGACAGGGCCCCTCCTACGAGCAGTACTTC
-	-	TRBV2	TRBJ2-5	CASSLGETQYF	TGTGCCAGCAGTCTCGGGGAGACCCAGTACTTC
TRBD2	-	TRBV7-3	TRBJ2-4	CASSLGAGGRDIQYF	TGTGCCAGCAGCTTGGGTGCGGGGGGCCGAGACATTCAGTACTTC
TRBD1	-	TRBV15	TRBJ1-3	CATSRYPGQPGNTIYF	TGTGCCACCAGCAGGTATCCGGGACAGCCTGGAAACACCATATATTTT
-	-	TRBV24-1	TRBJ2-2	CATSAGALNTGELFF	TGTGCCACCAGTGCCGGAGCTCTGAACACCGGGGAGCTGTTTTTT
-	-	TRBV11-3	TRBJ2-1	CASSQQTGLNEQFF	TGTGCCAGCAGCCAACAAACAGGGCTCAATGAGCAGTTCTTC
TRBD1	-	TRBV7-2	TRBJ2-2	CASSYTGTGGGPGELFF	TGTGCCAGCAGCTATACCGGGACAGGGGGCGGTCCCGGGGAGCTGTTTTTT
-	-	TRBV9	TRBJ2-7	CASSVEKGRDEQYF	TGTGCCAGCAGCGTAGAGAAGGGGCGAGACGAGCAGTACTTC
TRBD1	-	TRBV6-6	TRBJ2-5	CASNDRAETQYF	TGTGCCAGCAATGACAGGGCCGAGACCCAGTACTTC
-	few	TRBV6-1	TRBJ1-4	CASSEGPGEKLFF	TGTGCCAGCAGTGAGGGTCCGGGTGAAAAACTGTTTTTT
-	-	TRBV5-1	TRBJ2-7	CASSLGQANSYEQYF	TGCGCCAGCAGCTTGGGACAGGCTAACTCCTACGAGCAGTACTTC
TRBD2	-	TRBV29-1	TRBJ2-7	CSVRTSGTFFSYEQYF	TGCAGCGTTCGGACTAGCGGGACTTTTTTCTCCTACGAGCAGTACTTC
-	-	TRBV6-1	TRBJ2-7	CASSEWRDGGEQYF	TGTGCCAGCAGTGAATGGAGGGACGGGGGAGAGCAGTACTTC
TRBD1	few	TRBV4-1	TRBJ2-1	CASGTGHEQFF	TGCGCCAGCGGGACAGGTCATGAGCAGTTCTTC
-	-	TRBV10-3	TRBJ1-2	CAISEPLIDGYTF	TGTGCCATCAGTGAGCCCCTTATAGATGGCTACACCTTC
TRBD1	few	TRBV19	TRBJ2-7	CASSPGQGARYEQYF	TGTGCCAGTTCCCCGGGACAGGGGGCGCGATACGAGCAGTACTTC
TRBD2	-	TRBV2	TRBJ2-7	CAGSEAGLVSNEQYF	TGTGCCGGCAGTGAAGCGGGACTTGTATCCAACGAGCAGTACTTC
-	once	TRBV2	TRBJ1-1	CASSRSGSTEAFF	TGTGCCAGCAGCCGCAGTGGGAGCACTGAAGCTTTCTTT
-	-	TRBV5-1	TRBJ2-7	CASSFDRSGQYF	TGCGCCAGCAGCTTTGACAGGTCCGGGCAGTACTTC
TRBD2	-	TRBV7-9	TRBJ2-2	CASSLETSGSTGELFF	TGTGCCAGCAGCTTAGAAACTAGCGGGTCGACCGGGGAGCTGTTTTTT
-	-	TRBV30	TRBJ2-7	CAVDRSSSDEQYF	TGTGCCGTGGATAGGTCCTCGAGCGACGAGCAGTACTTC
-	-	TRBV6-5	TRBJ2-1	CASSYSRTTNEQFF	TGTGCCAGCAGTTACTCCCGGACTACCAATGAGCAGTTCTTC
TRBD1	-	TRBV5-1	TRBJ1-2	CASSLVQGEGYTF	TGCGCCAGCAGCTTGGTGCAGGGGGAAGGCTACACCTTC
-	-	TRBV2	TRBJ1-2	CASSVRGTNGYTF	TGTGCCAGCAGTGTACGGGGAACAAATGGCTACACCTTC
-	once	TRBV27	TRBJ2-7	CASSSFWAGDIYEQYF	TGTGCCAGCAGCTCTTTTTGGGCAGGGGACATCTACGAGCAGTACTTC
TRBD1	few	TRBV19	TRBJ1-6	CASTLRGKGNSPLHF	TGTGCCAGTACCCTCAGGGGGAAAGGGAATTCACCCCTCCACTTT
TRBD1	few	TRBV25-1	TRBJ1-4	CAVSIQGATNEKLFF	TGTGCCGTTAGTATACAGGGGGCAACTAATGAAAAACTGTTTTTT
-	-	TRBV19	TRBJ2-7	CASSIGASSYEQYF	TGTGCCAGTAGTATAGGAGCTTCATCCTACGAGCAGTACTTC
-	-	TRBV25-1	TRBJ1-1	CASSAPTGYTEAFF	TGTGCCAGCAGTGCCCCGACGGGTTACACTGAAGCTTTCTTT
-	-	TRBV4-1	TRBJ2-7	CASSQDWSPSYSYEQYF	TGCGCCAGCAGCCAAGATTGGAGCCCGAGCTACTCCTACGAGCAGTACTTC
-	-	TRBV2	TRBJ1-2	CASSGELAGRDYGYTF	TGTGCCAGCAGTGGCGAGTTGGCGGGAAGAGACTATGGCTACACCTTC
-	-	TRBV10-2	TRBJ1-4	CASSESGPEKLFF	TGCGCCAGCAGTGAGTCGGGGCCTGAAAAACTGTTTTTT
-	-	TRBV15	TRBJ2-7	CATSRDNFPYEQYF	TGTGCCACCAGCAGAGATAACTTTCCCTACGAGCAGTACTTC
TRBD1	few	TRBV4-1	TRBJ1-1	CASSQEDRDTEAFF	TGCGCCAGCAGCCAAGAGGACAGGGACACTGAAGCTTTCTTT
-	-	TRBV5-6	TRBJ2-4	CASSLGWEENIQYF	TGTGCCAGCAGCTTGGGGTGGGAGGAAAACATTCAGTACTTC
-	-	TRBV15	TRBJ1-1	CATSRGAGVTNTEAFF	TGTGCCACCAGCAGGGGGGCGGGAGTAACGAACACTGAAGCTTTCTTT
-	-	TRBV6-6	TRBJ2-7	CASSYSLARTYEQYF	TGTGCCAGCAGTTACTCGCTAGCGCGGACCTACGAGCAGTACTTC